This TCR beta chain was documented in a study of read filtering for tumor transcriptome and immune sequencing. Study details: Transcriptome libraries were built from DNase-treated RNA.

Bone marrow was sampled from every patient at the time of active disease. This library used approximately 370 ng RNA and molecular barcoded adaptors spanning alpha/delta and beta/gamma chains. From the reads, TCRdb called clonotypes with MiXCR, one entry per CDR3 protein. The sample lists about 27,000 distinct CDR3 sequences, over 13% occurring once. This CDR3 is built from 16 residues. The trim removed 2 bases at V and 4 bases at J, leaving 7 bases unmatched. Germline V gene data show CDR1 as SGHTA and CDR2 as FQGNSA. This clonotype occurred many times. The chain combines TRBV7-2 with TRBJ2-2; TRBD2 agrees at 7 bases. This clonotype originated in a donor older than 35 with multiple myeloma. Sample: a population of CD138-negative cells sorted from bone marrow. CDR3 sequence: CASSLRGGGSTGELFF. CDR3 nucleotide sequence: TGTGCCAGCAGCTTACGGGGCGGGGGATCCACCGGGGAGCTGTTTTTT.